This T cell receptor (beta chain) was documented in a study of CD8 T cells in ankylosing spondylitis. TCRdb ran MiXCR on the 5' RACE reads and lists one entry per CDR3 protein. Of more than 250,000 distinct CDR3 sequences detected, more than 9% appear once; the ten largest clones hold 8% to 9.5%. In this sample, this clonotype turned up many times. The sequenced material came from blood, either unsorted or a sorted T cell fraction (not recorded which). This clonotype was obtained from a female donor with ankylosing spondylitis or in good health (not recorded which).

As DNA, the CDR3 is TGTGCCAGCAGTTACTCCCCGACCTCGGCCGGGGAGCTGTTTTTT. The encoded protein is CASSYSPTSAGELFF. The genes are TRBV6-5 and TRBJ2-2; D gene uncertain. The CDR3 is 15 residues long. The V gene's germline CDR1 is MNHEY and CDR2 SVGAGI. V shed 0 bases and J shed 6 bases, with 11 bases lying between them.